The rows below give T cell receptor beta chains drawn from one sample of a study of T cells in narcolepsy. Clones were read by immunoSEQ multiplex PCR, and TCRdb kept only the in-frame ones, dropping some. The sample holds about 24,000 clones, around 80% seen once. The source material was memory (CD45RA-) CD4+ T cells from blood. The source is a human donor in good health. Each CDR3 is given with its conserved first and last residue.

v_call	cdr3_aa
TRBV7-2	CASSLDKNRGGIQYF
TRBV7-9	CASSLEAGGSQETQYF
TRBV18	CASSPIGTGRETQYF
TRBV7-9	CASSSDRGTSTQYF
TRBV6-6	CASRSQNRGLDEQFF
TRBV10-2	CATHRGRTGELFF
TRBV11-3	CASSSSARNTEAFF
TRBV19	CASSIRRQGSDTQYF
TRBV7-9	CASSLIAAGTDTQYF
TRBV5-6	CASSLEVGISPLHF
TRBV11-3	CASSAASNSPLHF
TRBV9	CASSSGTGYTEAFF
TRBV7-9	CASSPNRQGDTQYF
TRBV5-1	CASSIAGQGHTEAFF
TRBV7-2	CASSLGRGVAEAFF
TRBV2	CASTWLGRGGSDTQYF
TRBV4-1	CASSQDLDLRSYEQYF
TRBV5-8	CASSFWQGDEKLFF
TRBV7-8	CASSSTIGRETQYF
TRBV6-6	CASSQGLFTEAFF
TRBV6-6	CASRPRQGDTGELFF
TRBV5-4	CASSYKTSSGANVLTF
TRBV7-8	CASSHLGRGLGYTF
TRBV6-5	CASWLTQNTEAFF
TRBV10-3	CASTGTRSSYNEQFF
TRBV7-9	CASSLRQGNEKLFF
TRBV29-1	CSVRRDSSDTQYF
TRBV9	CASSAGQGDYGYTF
TRBV7-9	CASRAGENTEAFF
TRBV20-1	CSARGDNEQFF
TRBV19	CASSGTGGRSEQFF
TRBV5-1	CASSLAQLKSGAFF
TRBV6-5	CASRPTGANSPLHF
TRBV7-9	CASSRGLGVVETQYF
TRBV7-9	CASSLKLDVDGEAFF
TRBV4-3	CASSQEGGVNTEAFF
TRBV7-9	CASSPLAGTGNEKLFF
TRBV5-1	CASSLAGLEYEQYF
TRBV5-4	CASSLVAGVSDTQYF
TRBV29-1	CSDKTGYGYTF
TRBV5-5	CASSLGRGLETQYF
TRBV7-6	CASSIPGGASGSQYF
TRBV11-2	CASSPGALAGSLRDTQYF
TRBV29-1	CSVDSALTTAGYTF
TRBV29-1	CSVTTGGAGELFF
TRBV2	CASKEGGHLSYEQYF
TRBV5-6	CASSTDRVGGYTF
TRBV11-2	CASSPGRDATYEQYF
TRBV5-6	CASSSGRRAFF
TRBV7-8	CASSGGLLQETQYF
TRBV5-4	CASSFQTSVVAKNIQYF
TRBV2	CASRGQGGGYTF
TRBV4-2	CASSQDSGGAETQYF
TRBV5-1	CASSFVRAETQYF
TRBV7-2	CASSLGRGGVPETQYF
TRBV11-1	CASSLVKENTEAFF
TRBV25-1	CASSESGTGNNEQFF
TRBV7-2	CASSSPGGGETQYF
TRBV7-2	CASSSHPRLTDTQYF
TRBV6-6	CASSSQGLREGQPQHF